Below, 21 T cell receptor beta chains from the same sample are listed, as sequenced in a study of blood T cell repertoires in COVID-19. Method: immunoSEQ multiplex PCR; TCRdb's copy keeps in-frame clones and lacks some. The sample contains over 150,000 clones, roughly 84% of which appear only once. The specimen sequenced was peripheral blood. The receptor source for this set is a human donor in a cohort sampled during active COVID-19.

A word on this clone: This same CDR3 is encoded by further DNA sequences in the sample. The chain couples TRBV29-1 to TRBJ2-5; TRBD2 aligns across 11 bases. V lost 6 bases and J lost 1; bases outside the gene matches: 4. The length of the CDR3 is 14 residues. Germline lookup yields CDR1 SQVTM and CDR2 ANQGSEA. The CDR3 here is CSVDGTSGQETQYF. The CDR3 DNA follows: TGCAGCGTGGACGGGACTAGCGGCCAAGAGACCCAGTACTTC.

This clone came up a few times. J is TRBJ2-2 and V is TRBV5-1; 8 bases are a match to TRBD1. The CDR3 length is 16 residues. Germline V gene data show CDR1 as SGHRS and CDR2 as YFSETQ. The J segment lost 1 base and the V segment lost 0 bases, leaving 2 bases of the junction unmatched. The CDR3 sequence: CASSLDGTGNTGELFF. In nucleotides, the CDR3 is TGCGCCAGCAGCTTGGATGGGACAGGGAACACCGGGGAGCTGTTTTTT.

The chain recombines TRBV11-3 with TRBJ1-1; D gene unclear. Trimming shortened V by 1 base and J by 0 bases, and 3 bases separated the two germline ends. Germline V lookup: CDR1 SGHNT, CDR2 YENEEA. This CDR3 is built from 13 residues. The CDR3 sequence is CASSLAVNTEAFF. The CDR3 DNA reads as TGTGCCAGCAGCTTAGCTGTGAACACTGAAGCTTTCTTT.

The CDR3 region has the DNA TGTGCCAGCAGATCACAGGGGTTAGGGGGATACGAGCAGTACTTC. Encoded protein: CASRSQGLGGYEQYF. The chain is built from TRBV5-6 and TRBJ2-7; 7 bases map to TRBD1. J gave up 4 bases and V 5 bases, and 12 bases lay outside the gene matches. The germline V gene encodes CDR1 SGHDT and CDR2 YYEEEE. This CDR3 is 15 amino acids long.

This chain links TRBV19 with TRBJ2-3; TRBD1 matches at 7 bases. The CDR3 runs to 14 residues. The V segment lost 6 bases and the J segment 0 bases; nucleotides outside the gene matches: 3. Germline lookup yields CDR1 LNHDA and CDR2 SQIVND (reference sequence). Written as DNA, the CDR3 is TGTGCCAGTAGAATACAGGGGAGCACAGATACGCAGTATTTT. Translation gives CASRIQGSTDTQYF.

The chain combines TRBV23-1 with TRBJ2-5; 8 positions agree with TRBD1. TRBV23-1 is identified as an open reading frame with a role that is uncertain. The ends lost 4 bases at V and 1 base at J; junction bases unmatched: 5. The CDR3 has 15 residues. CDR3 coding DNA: TGCGCCAGCAGTCTCGCGGACAGGGTCCAAGAGACCCAGTACTTC. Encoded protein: CASSLADRVQETQYF.

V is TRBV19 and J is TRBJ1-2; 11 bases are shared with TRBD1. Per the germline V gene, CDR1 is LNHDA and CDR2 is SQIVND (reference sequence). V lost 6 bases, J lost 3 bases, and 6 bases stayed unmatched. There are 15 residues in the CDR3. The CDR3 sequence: CASRTRTGGYYGYTF. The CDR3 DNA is TGTGCCAGTAGAACTAGGACAGGGGGCTACTATGGCTACACCTTC.

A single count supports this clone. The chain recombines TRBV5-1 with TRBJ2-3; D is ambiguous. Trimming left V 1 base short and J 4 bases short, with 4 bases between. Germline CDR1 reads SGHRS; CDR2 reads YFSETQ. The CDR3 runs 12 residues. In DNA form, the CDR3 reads TGCGCCAGCAGCTTGCCCTCAGATACGCAGTATTTT. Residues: CASSLPSDTQYF.

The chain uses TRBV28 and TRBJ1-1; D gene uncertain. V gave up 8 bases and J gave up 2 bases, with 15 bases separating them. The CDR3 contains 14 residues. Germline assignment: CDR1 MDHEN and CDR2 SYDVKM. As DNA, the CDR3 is TGTGCCAGCGGTCCCTGGCGGGTTAACACTGAAGCTTTCTTT. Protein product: CASGPWRVNTEAFF.

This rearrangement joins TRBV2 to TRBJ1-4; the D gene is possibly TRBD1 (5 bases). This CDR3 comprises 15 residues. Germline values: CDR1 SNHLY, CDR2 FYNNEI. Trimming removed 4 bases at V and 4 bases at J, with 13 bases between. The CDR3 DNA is TGTGCCAGCAGTGTGGGGCGCCAACTTAATGAAAAACTGTTTTTT. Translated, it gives CASSVGRQLNEKLFF.

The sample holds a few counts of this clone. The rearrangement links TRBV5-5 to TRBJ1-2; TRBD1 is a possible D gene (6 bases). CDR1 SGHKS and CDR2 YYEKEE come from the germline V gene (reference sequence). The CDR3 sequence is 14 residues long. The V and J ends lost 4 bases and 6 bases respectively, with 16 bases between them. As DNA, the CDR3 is TGTGCCAGCAGCCATTTCGACAGGAGCAATGGCTACACCTTC. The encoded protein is CASSHFDRSNGYTF.

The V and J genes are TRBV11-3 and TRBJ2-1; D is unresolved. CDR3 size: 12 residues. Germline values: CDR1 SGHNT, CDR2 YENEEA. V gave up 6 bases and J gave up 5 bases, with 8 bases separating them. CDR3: CASRGQDNEQFF. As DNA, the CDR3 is TGTGCCAGCAGGGGCCAAGACAATGAGCAGTTCTTC.

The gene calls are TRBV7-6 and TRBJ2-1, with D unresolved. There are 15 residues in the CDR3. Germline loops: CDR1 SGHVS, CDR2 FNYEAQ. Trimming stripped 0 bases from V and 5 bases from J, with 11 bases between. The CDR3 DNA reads TGTGCCAGCAGCTTAGCACCCTCTAATCACAATGAGCAGTTCTTC. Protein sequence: CASSLAPSNHNEQFF.

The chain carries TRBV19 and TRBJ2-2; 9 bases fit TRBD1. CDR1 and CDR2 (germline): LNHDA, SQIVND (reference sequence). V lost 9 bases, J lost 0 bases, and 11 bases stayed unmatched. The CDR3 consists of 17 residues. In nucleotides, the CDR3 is TGTGCCAGCTACGGGGGACAGGGACCCTCGAACACCGGGGAGCTGTTTTTT. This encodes CASYGGQGPSNTGELFF.

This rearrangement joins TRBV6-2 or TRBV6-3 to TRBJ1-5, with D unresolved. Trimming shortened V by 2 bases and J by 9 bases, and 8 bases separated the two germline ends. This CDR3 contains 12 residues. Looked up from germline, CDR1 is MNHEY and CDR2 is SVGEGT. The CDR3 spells CASSYSLLPQHF. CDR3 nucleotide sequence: TGTGCCAGCAGTTACAGCTTATTGCCCCAGCATTTT.

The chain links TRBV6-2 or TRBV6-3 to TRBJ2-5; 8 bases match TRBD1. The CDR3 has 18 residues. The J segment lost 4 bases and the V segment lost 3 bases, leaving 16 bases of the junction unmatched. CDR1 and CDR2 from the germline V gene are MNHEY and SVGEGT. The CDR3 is CASSYSGRGRRRGETQYF. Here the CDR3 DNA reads TGTGCCAGCAGTTATTCTGGCAGGGGGCGTCGTCGAGGAGAGACCCAGTACTTC.

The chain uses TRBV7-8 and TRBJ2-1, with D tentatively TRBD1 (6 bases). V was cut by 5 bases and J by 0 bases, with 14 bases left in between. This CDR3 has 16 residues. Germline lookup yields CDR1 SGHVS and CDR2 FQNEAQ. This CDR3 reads CASSLHPRGSYNEQFF. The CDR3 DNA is TGTGCCAGCAGCCTACATCCCAGGGGCTCCTACAATGAGCAGTTCTTC.

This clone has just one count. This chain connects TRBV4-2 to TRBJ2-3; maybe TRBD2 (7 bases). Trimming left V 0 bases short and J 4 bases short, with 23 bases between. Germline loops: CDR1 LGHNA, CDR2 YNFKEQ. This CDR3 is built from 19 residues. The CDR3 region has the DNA TGTGCCAGCAGCCAAGATCAATGGGCTAGCGGAGGGGGTGCAGATACGCAGTATTTT. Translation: CASSQDQWASGGGADTQYF.

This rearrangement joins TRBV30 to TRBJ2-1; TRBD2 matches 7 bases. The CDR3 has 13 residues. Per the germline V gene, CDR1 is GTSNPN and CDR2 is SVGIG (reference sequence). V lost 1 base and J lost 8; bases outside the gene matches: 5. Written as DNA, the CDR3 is TGTGCCTGGAGTGCCAGACTAGCCCATGAGCAGTTCTTC. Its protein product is CAWSARLAHEQFF.

Here the CDR3 DNA reads TGTGCCAGCAGTTTAAGCGGGGCAACCCTTGACGAGCAGTACTTC. It yields the protein CASSLSGATLDEQYF. J is TRBJ2-7 and V is TRBV28; 7 positions agree with TRBD2. The J segment lost 5 bases and the V segment lost 2 bases, leaving 9 bases of the junction unmatched. Germline V lookup: CDR1 MDHEN, CDR2 SYDVKM. The CDR3 length is 15 residues.

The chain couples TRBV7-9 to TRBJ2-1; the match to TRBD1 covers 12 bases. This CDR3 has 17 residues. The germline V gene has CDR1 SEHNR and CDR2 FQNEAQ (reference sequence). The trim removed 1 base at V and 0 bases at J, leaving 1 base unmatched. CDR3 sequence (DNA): TGTGCCAGCAGCTTAGGGGACAGGGGGCTCTCCTACAATGAGCAGTTCTTC. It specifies CASSLGDRGLSYNEQFF.